These T cell receptor beta chains were read from a single sample in a study of T cell changes during pregnancy in multiple sclerosis. Measured with immunoSEQ multiplex PCR; TCRdb has only the in-frame clones, and not every one. Of 49,000 or so clones in the sample, approximately 94% were seen once. The sample here was CD8+ T cells from peripheral blood mononuclear cells, taken before pregnancy. These receptors were collected from a female donor with multiple sclerosis, enrolled in a pregnancy study. Each CDR3 is given with its conserved first and last residue. A D gene is named only where the DNA matches it firmly. Clone size is stated in some rows and not others, as once, few, many or a class when expanded.

j_call d_call v_call clone_size cdr3_aa cdr3_nt
TRBJ2-3 . TRBV5-1 once CASSLGARTAGDTQYF TGCGCCAGCAGCTTGGGGGCGAGGACAGCTGGAGATACGCAGTATTTT
TRBJ2-7 . TRBV28 . CASSLYRDTSYEQYF TGTGCCAGCAGTCTTTATAGGGACACCTCCTACGAGCAGTACTTC
TRBJ1-1 TRBD1 TRBV10-3 few CAISTDRVDTEAFF TGTGCCATCAGTACGGACAGGGTTGACACTGAAGCTTTCTTT
TRBJ2-7 . TRBV27 . CASSHGHNYEQYF TGTGCCAGCAGTCACGGACACAACTACGAGCAGTACTTC
TRBJ2-1 TRBD2 TRBV7-2 . CASSTVAGAYNEQFF TGTGCCAGCAGCACAGTAGCGGGAGCCTACAATGAGCAGTTCTTC
TRBJ2-1 . TRBV28 . CASSPRGYNEQFF TGTGCCAGCAGCCCCAGGGGCTACAATGAGCAGTTCTTC
TRBJ1-2 . TRBV5-4 . CASSLGGPSYGYTF TGTGCCAGCAGCTTGGGTGGGCCCTCCTATGGCTACACCTTC
TRBJ1-5 TRBD1 TRBV2 . CASRSFRQGPNQPQHF TGTGCCAGCCGATCGTTTAGACAGGGCCCAAATCAGCCCCAGCATTTT
TRBJ2-3 . TRBV7-6 . CASSSLNTDTQYF TGTGCCAGCAGCTCCTTAAACACAGATACGCAGTATTTT
TRBJ1-2 . TRBV5-6 . CASSPGVTPYGYTF TGTGCCAGCAGCCCGGGGGTGACACCCTATGGCTACACCTTC
TRBJ2-3 . TRBV5-5 . CASSLDLADTQYF TGTGCCAGCAGCCTCGACTTGGCAGATACGCAGTATTTT
TRBJ1-1 . TRBV6-6 . CASSYGQENTEAFF TGTGCCAGCAGTTACGGGCAGGAGAACACTGAAGCTTTCTTT
TRBJ2-7 . TRBV27 . CASSSLSTYEQYF TGTGCCAGCAGCTCCCTAAGTACCTACGAGCAGTACTTC
TRBJ2-1 . TRBV7-8 . CASRGTSSSYNEQFF TGTGCCAGCAGAGGGACATCCAGCTCCTACAATGAGCAGTTCTTC
TRBJ2-1 . TRBV6-6 once CASSAAIPEQFF TGTGCCAGCAGTGCCGCGATACCGGAGCAGTTCTTC
TRBJ2-5 TRBD2 TRBV11-3 . CASSGRGSGTVQETQYF TGTGCCAGCAGCGGTCGAGGTAGCGGGACCGTCCAAGAGACCCAGTACTTC
TRBJ1-1 TRBD1 TRBV28 . CASSTRQGMGEAFF TGTGCCAGCAGTACTCGACAGGGAATGGGTGAAGCTTTCTTT
TRBJ2-1 TRBD2 TRBV7-7 . CASSLGAGGSYNEQFF TGTGCCAGCAGCTTAGGTGCGGGAGGCTCCTACAATGAGCAGTTCTTC
TRBJ2-4 . TRBV18 once CASSPRPRGAKNIQYF TGTGCCAGCTCGCCAAGACCTCGGGGGGCCAAAAACATTCAGTACTTC
TRBJ2-1 . TRBV6-1 once CASSELFSEQFF TGTGCCAGCAGTGAACTATTTAGTGAGCAGTTCTTC
TRBJ2-7 TRBD1 TRBV27 . CASSFGTGYEQYF TGTGCCAGCAGTTTTGGGACAGGCTACGAGCAGTACTTC
TRBJ2-7 . TRBV19 once CASSIVLSSYEQYF TGTGCCAGTAGTATAGTTCTTAGCTCCTACGAGCAGTACTTC
TRBJ2-7 TRBD2 TRBV2 . CASSTGLAAEQYF TGTGCCAGCAGTACAGGACTAGCGGCCGAGCAGTACTTC
TRBJ2-1 . TRBV27 . CASSLGPDWNEQFF TGTGCCAGCAGTTTAGGGCCGGATTGGAATGAGCAGTTCTTC
TRBJ2-1 . TRBV7-6 . CASSAGLANEQFF TGTGCCAGCAGCGCGGGACTGGCCAATGAGCAGTTCTTC
TRBJ2-1 . TRBV27 . CASSPRQGRDNEQFF TGTGCCAGCAGTCCACGCCAGGGGCGTGACAATGAGCAGTTCTTC
TRBJ1-5 . TRBV2 . CASRGEKNQPQHF TGTGCCAGCCGGGGGGAGAAAAATCAGCCCCAGCATTTT
TRBJ2-7 . TRBV2 . CASSDSSLELGEQYF TGTGCCAGCAGTGATTCTAGCTTGGAACTAGGGGAGCAGTACTTC
TRBJ1-1 TRBD1 TRBV4-1 . CASSHPGQGPEAFF TGCGCCAGCAGCCATCCGGGACAGGGCCCTGAAGCTTTCTTT
TRBJ2-7 TRBD2 TRBV7-6 . CASSLETSGAGGGEQYF TGTGCCAGCAGCTTAGAGACTAGCGGGGCAGGGGGGGGCGAGCAGTACTTC
TRBJ1-2 TRBD1 TRBV6-1 . CASSAGTGVPGYTF TGTGCCAGCAGCGCCGGGACAGGGGTACCTGGCTACACCTTC
TRBJ2-3 TRBD2 TRBV28 . CASPWGGRTDTQYF TGTGCCAGCCCATGGGGGGGAAGGACAGATACGCAGTATTTT
TRBJ1-1 TRBD1 TRBV14 . CASRPSGGPEAFF TGTGCCAGCAGACCCTCAGGGGGCCCTGAAGCTTTCTTT
TRBJ1-2 . TRBV4-1 few CASSSRFPYGYTF TGCGCCAGCAGCTCCAGGTTCCCCTATGGCTACACCTTC
TRBJ2-7 TRBD1 TRBV14 . CASSSGQARSYEQYF TGTGCCAGCAGTTCGGGACAGGCCCGCTCCTACGAGCAGTACTTC
TRBJ2-7 . TRBV7-9 . CASSLGTPLVF TGTGCCAGCAGCTTAGGGACACCATTGGTCTTC
TRBJ2-7 TRBD2 TRBV13 . CASSLGRLAGVMQYF TGTGCCAGCAGCTTAGGTAGACTAGCGGGTGTCATGCAGTACTTC
TRBJ2-4 . TRBV6-5 . CASSYSTDLAKNIQYF TGTGCCAGCAGTTACTCGACAGATTTAGCCAAAAACATTCAGTACTTC
TRBJ1-1 TRBD1 TRBV9 once CASSARGLGYTEAFF TGTGCCAGCAGCGCCAGGGGGCTTGGGTACACTGAAGCTTTCTTT
TRBJ2-1 TRBD2 TRBV5-1 . CASSPGLAQGPSEQFF TGCGCCAGCAGCCCGGGACTAGCCCAAGGGCCGAGTGAGCAGTTCTTC
TRBJ2-7 TRBD1 TRBV5-1 . CASTETGGHEQYF TGCGCCAGCACCGAGACAGGGGGTCACGAGCAGTACTTC